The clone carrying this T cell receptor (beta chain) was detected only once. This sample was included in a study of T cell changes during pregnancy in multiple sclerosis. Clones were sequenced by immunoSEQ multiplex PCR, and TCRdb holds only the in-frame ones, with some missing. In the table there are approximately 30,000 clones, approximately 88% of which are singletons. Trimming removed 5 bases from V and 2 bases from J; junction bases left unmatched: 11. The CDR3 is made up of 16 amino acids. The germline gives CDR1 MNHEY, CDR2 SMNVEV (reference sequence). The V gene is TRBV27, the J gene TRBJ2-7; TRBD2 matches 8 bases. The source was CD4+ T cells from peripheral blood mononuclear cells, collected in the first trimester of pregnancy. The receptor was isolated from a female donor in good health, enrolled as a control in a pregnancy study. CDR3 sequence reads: CASSPHPGLVPYEQYF. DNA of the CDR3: TGTGCCAGCAGTCCCCATCCGGGACTAGTCCCCTACGAGCAGTACTTC.